Sequencing of this T cell receptor (beta chain) was carried out in a study of blood T cell repertoires in COVID-19. At the level of the study: Collection of acute and convalescent COVID-19 samples took place in the United States, Italy and Spain.

Trimming left V 10 bases short and J 5 bases short, with 17 bases between. Germline V gene sequence: CDR1 SNHLY, CDR2 FYNNEI. The length of the CDR3 is 13 residues. Original analysis: Reference gene primer amplification in the assay estimated nucleated cell counts. The table came from immunoSEQ multiplex PCR; TCRdb's copy has only in-frame clones and leaves some out. Clone size and V and J calls were adopted from that table, with D and trimming inferred from the DNA. The table includes a few hundred thousand clones, 70% to 90% detected once. The chain recombines TRBV2 with TRBJ1-2; no firm D call. Sequencing used PBMCs or T cells enriched from blood (not recorded which). The sequence was collected from a woman under 30 who had recovered from COVID-19. The CDR3 reads CAIHSAARYGYTF. The CDR3 DNA reads as TGTGCCATCCACTCGGCAGCTAGGTATGGCTACACCTTC.